Shown below are 4 T cell receptor beta chains from a single sample sequenced in a study of Tregs in tolerant kidney transplant recipients. Libraries were prepared by immunoSEQ multiplex PCR; TCRdb keeps only in-frame clonotypes and omits some of them. The table has roughly 10,000 clones, under 95% seen once. Their specific antigens are unknown. The material was Tregs from blood cultured with allogeneic cells, obtained before the transplant. Receptors were obtained from a human patient who received a combined kidney and bone marrow transplant.

J is TRBJ2-7 and V is TRBV6-1; D is perhaps TRBD1 or TRBD2 (6 bases each). Germline CDR1 and CDR2: MNHNS and SASEGT. The germline V and J ends were trimmed by 2 bases and 7 bases, with 24 bases remaining between them. The CDR3 runs to 17 residues. This CDR3 reads CASSERGAVTYDIEQYF. CDR3 nucleotide sequence: TGTGCCAGCAGTGAAAGGGGGGCAGTTACCTACGATATTGAGCAGTACTTC.

The rearrangement links TRBV18 to TRBJ1-2, with 8 bases aligning to TRBD1. CDR3 size: 14 residues. Germline values: CDR1 KGHSH, CDR2 LQKENI. The V gene end was trimmed by 6 bases and the J gene end by 5 bases; junction bases not matched to a gene: 8. CDR3 protein: CASSPGQGLYGYTF. CDR3 sequence (DNA): TGTGCCAGCTCCCCCGGACAGGGACTTTATGGCTACACCTTC.

V usage is TRBV11-3 and J usage is TRBJ2-2, with D hard to call. V was clipped by 2 bases and J by 3 bases, with 7 bases between them. This CDR3 is built from 14 residues. CDR1 SGHNT and CDR2 YENEEA come from the germline V gene. The CDR3, as DNA: TGTGCCAGCAGCTTAACAGAACACACCGGGGAGCTGTTTTTT. Its protein is CASSLTEHTGELFF. Full variable domain (missing parts from reference TRBV11-3 and TRBJ2-2): EAGVVQSPRYKIIEKKQPVAFWCNPISGHNTLYWYLQNLGQGPELLIRYENEEAVDDSQLPKDRFSAERLKGVDSTLKIQPAELGDSAVYLCASSLTEHTGELFFGEGSRLTVL.

This clone was seen only a few times. The chain's CDR3 is CASSQGPRETQYF. Written as DNA, the CDR3 is TGCGCCAGCAGCCAAGGGCCCCGGGAGACCCAGTACTTC. V and J are TRBV4-3 and TRBJ2-5; unclear D gene. Germline values: CDR1 LGHNA, CDR2 YSLEER. This CDR3 has 13 amino acids. V was cut by 1 base and J by 5 bases, with 8 bases left in between.